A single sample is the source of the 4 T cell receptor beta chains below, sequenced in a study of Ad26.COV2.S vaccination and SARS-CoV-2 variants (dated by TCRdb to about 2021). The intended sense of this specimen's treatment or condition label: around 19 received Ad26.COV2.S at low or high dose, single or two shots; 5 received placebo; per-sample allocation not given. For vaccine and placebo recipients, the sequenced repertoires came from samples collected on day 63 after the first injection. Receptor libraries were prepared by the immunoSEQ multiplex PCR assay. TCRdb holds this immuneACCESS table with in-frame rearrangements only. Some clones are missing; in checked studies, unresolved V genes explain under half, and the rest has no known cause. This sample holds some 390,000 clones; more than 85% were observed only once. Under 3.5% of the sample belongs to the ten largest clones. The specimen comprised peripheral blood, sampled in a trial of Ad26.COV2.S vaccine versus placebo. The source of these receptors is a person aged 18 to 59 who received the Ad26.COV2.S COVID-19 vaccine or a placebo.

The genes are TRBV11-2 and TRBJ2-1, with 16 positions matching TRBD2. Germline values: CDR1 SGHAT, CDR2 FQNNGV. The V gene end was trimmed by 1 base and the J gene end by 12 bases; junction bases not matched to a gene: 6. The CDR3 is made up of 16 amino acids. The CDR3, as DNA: TGTGCCAGCAGCTTAGGAGGGACTAGCGGGGGGGCTGGGCAGTTCTTC. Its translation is CASSLGGTSGGAGQFF.

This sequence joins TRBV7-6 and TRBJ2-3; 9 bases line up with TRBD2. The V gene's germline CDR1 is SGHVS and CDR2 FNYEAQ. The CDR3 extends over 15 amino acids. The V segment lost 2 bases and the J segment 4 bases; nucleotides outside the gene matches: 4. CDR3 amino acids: CASSLSSGVADTQYF. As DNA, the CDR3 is TGTGCCAGCAGCTTATCTAGCGGGGTGGCAGATACGCAGTATTTT.

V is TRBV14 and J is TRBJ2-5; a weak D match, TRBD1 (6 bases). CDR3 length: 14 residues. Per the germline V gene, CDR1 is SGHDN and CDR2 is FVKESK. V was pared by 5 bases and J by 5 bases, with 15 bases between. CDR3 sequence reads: CASSTGFRGETQYF. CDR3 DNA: TGTGCCAGCAGCACAGGGTTTCGAGGGGAGACCCAGTACTTC.

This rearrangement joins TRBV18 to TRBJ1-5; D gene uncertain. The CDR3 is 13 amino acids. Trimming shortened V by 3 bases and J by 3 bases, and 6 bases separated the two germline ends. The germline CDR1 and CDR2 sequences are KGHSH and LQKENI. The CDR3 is CASSPADNQPQHF. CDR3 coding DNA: TGTGCCAGCTCACCGGCAGACAATCAGCCCCAGCATTTT.